Below are 15 T cell receptor beta chains sequenced from a single sample in a study of T cells in Graves' hyperthyroidism and ophthalmopathy. TCR beta CDR3 sequences were amplified from RNA transcripts. The TCR CDR3 first-round RT-PCR relied on the HTBI primer set. MiXCR, applied by TCRdb to the multiplex PCR reads, yields one record per CDR3 protein. The table lists about 320,000 distinct CDR3 sequences, over 15% of them singletons. Specimen: blood. These receptors were obtained from a man aged 25-40 years with Graves' hyperthyroidism.

This clonotype occurred many times. The chain is built from TRBV9 and TRBJ1-1; unclear D gene. Per germline, CDR1 SGDLS and CDR2 YYNGEE. The V end was cut by 4 bases, the J end by 2 bases, with 6 bases between. The CDR3 is made up of 12 amino acids. The CDR3 region has the DNA TGTGCCAGCAGCCGGAGTAACACTGAAGCTTTCTTT. It specifies CASSRSNTEAFF.

The rearrangement joins TRBV12-3 or TRBV12-4 to TRBJ2-1, with D possibly being TRBD2 (5 bases). V was pared by 6 bases and J by 0 bases, with 24 bases between. The CDR3 contains 19 residues. The CDR3 nucleotides are TGTGCCAGCAGCCTCAAGCGGATTAGCTATGAAAGCTCCTACAATGAGCAGTTCTTC. Translating gives CASSLKRISYESSYNEQFF.

The V call is TRBV6-1, the J call TRBJ2-1; 9 bases line up with TRBD1. V lost 8 bases and J lost 4; bases outside the gene matches: 6. The CDR3 runs 14 residues. CDR1 and CDR2 (germline): MNHNS, SASEGT. The CDR3 nucleotides read TGTGCCAGCGGCGACAGGGGGGAATACAATGAGCAGTTCTTC. As protein: CASGDRGEYNEQFF.

This clonotype has more than one count but fewer than ten. This rearrangement joins TRBV7-9 to TRBJ2-1; 7 bases are a match to TRBD2. CDR3 size: 15 residues. The V gene's germline CDR1 is SEHNR and CDR2 FQNEAQ (reference sequence). The trim removed 5 bases at V and 5 bases at J, leaving 9 bases unmatched. The CDR3 nucleotides read TGTGCCAGCAGCCCAGGGAGGGGTTGGGACAATGAGCAGTTCTTC. This sequence encodes CASSPGRGWDNEQFF.

This rearrangement joins TRBV7-9 to TRBJ2-7, with 7 bases aligning to TRBD2. CDR3 length: 14 amino acids. Looked up from germline, CDR1 is SEHNR and CDR2 is FQNEAQ (reference sequence). The V gene end was trimmed by 1 base and the J gene end by 4 bases; junction bases not matched to a gene: 4. Here the CDR3 DNA reads TGTGCCAGCAGCTTAGAGACTAGCAGATACGAGCAGTACTTC. It translates to CASSLETSRYEQYF. Full variable domain (missing parts from reference TRBV7-9 and TRBJ2-7): DTGVSQNPRHKITKRGQNVTFRCDPISEHNRLYWYRQTLGQGPEFLTYFQNEAQLEKSRLLSDRFSAERPKGSFSTLEIQRTEQGDSAMYLCASSLETSRYEQYFGPGTRLTVT.

This clonotype was detected ten times or more. The V call is TRBV29-1, the J call TRBJ1-1; a possible D gene is TRBD1 (5 bases). The CDR3 spans 13 residues. Germline assignment: CDR1 SQVTM and CDR2 ANQGSEA. Deletions cut 3 bases from V and 7 bases from J, with 15 bases between. The CDR3 spells CSVEGPLTDEAFF. In DNA form, the CDR3 reads TGCAGCGTTGAGGGGCCGTTGACGGATGAAGCTTTCTTT.

With respect to this clonotype: This may come from a read error, since a much larger clone is one base off. V is TRBV6-2 or TRBV6-3 and J is TRBJ1-1; D is possibly TRBD1 (6 bases). The CDR3 is made up of 13 amino acids. Germline assignment: CDR1 MNHEY and CDR2 SVGEGT. The V and J ends lost 8 bases and 5 bases respectively, with 15 bases between them. CDR3 nucleotides: TGTGCCAGCGGCCCCCAGGGGCTAACTGAAGCTTTCTTT. Protein: CASGPQGLTEAFF.

Ten or more counts support this clonotype. V usage is TRBV20-1 and J usage is TRBJ1-1, with 7 bases that match TRBD1. Unmatched junction bases numbered 3, after V lost 2 bases and J lost 0 bases. CDR1 and CDR2 (germline): DFQATT, SNEGSKA (reference sequence). There are 14 residues in the CDR3. CDR3 in DNA: TGCAGTGCTAGAAGACAGGGCCTGAACACTGAAGCTTTCTTT. It yields the protein CSARRQGLNTEAFF.

This clonotype was seen repeatedly, ten times or more. This sequence joins TRBV24-1 and TRBJ2-3, with D unclear. Germline CDR1 is KGHDR and CDR2 is SFDVKD. The V and J ends lost 4 bases and 0 bases respectively, with 7 bases between them. The CDR3 loop spans 14 amino acids. DNA for the CDR3: TGTGCCACCAGTGACACGGACAGCACAGATACGCAGTATTTT. Translated: CATSDTDSTDTQYF.

The table lists this clonotype with many counts. The chain links TRBV20-1 to TRBJ2-7; TRBD2 matches 7 bases. This CDR3 is built from 14 residues. The V gene's germline CDR1 is DFQATT and CDR2 SNEGSKA (reference sequence). The J segment lost 4 bases and the V segment lost 4 bases, leaving 10 bases of the junction unmatched. This chain's CDR3 is CSAIASGLAYEQYF. The CDR3 DNA follows: TGCAGTGCTATCGCTAGCGGCCTAGCTTACGAGCAGTACTTC.

The CDR3: CASSVVGQGTDEQFF. CDR3 DNA: TGTGCCAGCAGCGTAGTAGGTCAGGGGACAGATGAGCAGTTCTTC. V and J are TRBV9 and TRBJ2-1; 7 bases match TRBD1. Germline V gene lookup returns CDR1 SGDLS and CDR2 YYNGEE. The ends lost 0 bases at V and 8 bases at J; junction bases unmatched: 8. This CDR3 spans 15 amino acids. Together with reference TRBV9 and TRBJ2-1, the CDR3 gives the full variable domain: DSGVTQTPKHLITATGQRVTLRCSPRSGDLSVYWYQQSLDQGLQFLIQYYNGEERAKGNILERFSAQQFPDLHSELNLSSLELGDSALYFCASSVVGQGTDEQFFGPGTRLTVL.

V and J are TRBV7-9 and TRBJ2-1; no clear D. The V and J ends lost 2 bases and 13 bases respectively, with 9 bases between them. The V gene's germline CDR1 is SEHNR and CDR2 FQNEAQ (reference sequence). CDR3 length equals 11 residues. CDR3 bases: TGTGCCAGCAGCTTATCCGGCCCACAGTTCTTC. Translation: CASSLSGPQFF.

The table lists this clonotype with many counts. CDR3 in DNA: TGTGCCAGCAGTGTCCGGGCCCTCTATGGCTACACCTTC. Protein product: CASSVRALYGYTF. This chain links TRBV6-1 with TRBJ1-2; D remains ambiguous. Trimming removed 4 bases from V and 4 bases from J, with 10 bases in between. The germline V gene has CDR1 MNHNS and CDR2 SASEGT. CDR3 length equals 13 residues.

Concerning this clonotype: A junction end diverges from the germline sequence, so it may reflect a read error. The CDR3: CASSLPGTSGSTYEQCF. The DNA for the CDR3 is TGTGCCAGCAGCCTACCCGGGACTAGCGGGAGTACGTACGAGCAGTGCTTC. J is TRBJ2-7 and V is TRBV2; 14 nucleotides match TRBD2. CDR3 length equals 17 residues. Germline loops: CDR1 SNHLY, CDR2 FYNNEI. The entire variable domain, with the rest obtained from reference TRBV2 and TRBJ2-7, is as follows: EPEVTQTPSHQVTQMGQEVILRCVPISNHLYFYWYRQILGQKVEFLVSFYNNEISEKSEIFDDQFSVERPDGSNFTLKIRSTKLEDSAMYFCASSLPGTSGSTYEQCFGPGTRLTVT.

This clonotype was seen many times. The chain has TRBV20-1 and TRBJ2-1; D gene uncertain. Trimming removed 0 bases from V and 5 bases from J, with 11 bases in between. This CDR3 is 14 amino acids long. Per the germline V gene, CDR1 is DFQATT and CDR2 is SNEGSKA (reference sequence). The CDR3 nucleotides are TGCAGTGCTAGAGAAGGGTCGGAAAACAATGAGCAGTTCTTC. Translated, it gives CSAREGSENNEQFF.